Presented here are 23 T cell receptor beta chains from one specimen sequenced in a study of Ad26.COV2.S vaccination and SARS-CoV-2 variants. The data were produced by immunoSEQ multiplex PCR, yet TCRdb's version contains in-frame clones alone and is incomplete. The sample lists some 340,000 clones, around 84% occurring once. Stated treatment: around 19 received Ad26.COV2.S at low or high dose, single or two shots; 5 received placebo; per-sample allocation not given. Specimens were obtained on day 63 following the first vaccine or placebo injection. Sequencing was performed on peripheral blood, taken in a trial of Ad26.COV2.S vaccine versus placebo. The receptor source for this set is a person between 18 and 65 years old who received the Ad26.COV2.S COVID-19 vaccine or a placebo.

The gene calls are TRBV5-1 and TRBJ2-7; D perhaps matches TRBD2 (6 bases). Trimming took 4 bases from V and 2 from J, leaving 22 bases between them. Germline V gene sequence: CDR1 SGHRS, CDR2 YFSETQ. CDR3 length equals 17 residues. CDR3 sequence reads: CASSPSPSGRGAYEQYF. Written as DNA, the CDR3 is TGCGCCAGCAGCCCATCACCCTCGGGCCGCGGGGCCTACGAGCAGTACTTC.

This clone was observed a single time. The rearrangement uses TRBV7-2 and TRBJ2-7; 7 bases line up with TRBD2. Per the germline V gene, CDR1 is SGHTA and CDR2 is FQGNSA. The V segment lost 1 base and the J segment 6 bases; nucleotides outside the gene matches: 6. The CDR3 is made up of 14 amino acids. CDR3 nucleotides: TGTGCCAGCAGCTTAGACGGAGCGGGGCGCGAGCAGTACTTC. Its translation: CASSLDGAGREQYF. Looking up the rest from reference TRBV7-2 and TRBJ2-7 gives the full variable domain: GAGVSQSPSNKVTEKGKDVELRCDPISGHTALYWYRQSLGQGLEFLIYFQGNSAPDKSGLPSDRFSAERTGGSVSTLTIQRTQQEDSAVYLCASSLDGAGREQYFGPGTRLTVT.

The chain employs TRBV5-4 and TRBJ1-1; no clear D. This CDR3 has 15 residues. The germline V and J ends were trimmed by 1 base and 4 bases, with 14 bases remaining between them. The germline CDR1 and CDR2 sequences are SGHNT and YYREEE (reference sequence). CDR3 region: CASSLLELLSTEAFF. The DNA for the CDR3 is TGTGCCAGCAGCTTGTTAGAGCTCCTCAGCACTGAAGCTTTCTTT. The whole variable domain, remainder taken from reference TRBV5-4 and TRBJ1-1, is ETGVTQSPTHLIKTRGQQVTLRCSSQSGHNTVSWYQQALGQGPQFIFQYYREEENGRGNFPPRFSGLQFPNYSSELNVNALELDDSALYLCASSLLELLSTEAFFGQGTRLTVV.

The genes are TRBV13 and TRBJ1-3; no clear D gene. The CDR3 is 15 residues long. Germline lookup yields CDR1 PRHDT and CDR2 FYEKMQ (reference sequence). The V and J ends lost 4 bases and 1 base respectively, with 11 bases between them. The CDR3 reads CASSSPLQSGNTIYF. The CDR3 DNA is TGTGCCAGCAGCTCCCCCCTACAGTCTGGAAACACCATATATTTT.

V and J are TRBV3-1 (or the pseudogene TRBV3-2) and TRBJ1-3; D perhaps matches TRBD1 (6 bases). CDR1 is LGHDT and CDR2 is YNNKEL in the germline V gene (reference sequence). V was cut by 1 base and J by 4 bases, with 11 bases left in between. The CDR3 totals 15 residues. The CDR3 DNA follows: TGTGCCAGCAGCCAAGGAACAGGGAGCGGAAACACCATATATTTT. As protein: CASSQGTGSGNTIYF.

This clone occurred once. The chain's CDR3 is CAISEGQNTGELFF. CDR3 nucleotide sequence: TGTGCCATCAGTGAAGGGCAGAACACCGGGGAGCTGTTTTTT. The chain is built from TRBV10-3 and TRBJ2-2; D remains ambiguous. Trimming took 3 bases from V and 1 from J, leaving 6 bases between them. The CDR3 totals 14 residues. Germline values: CDR1 ENHRY, CDR2 SYGVKD.

The CDR3 nucleotides read TGTGCCAGCAGGGGAGGGGTCATGAACACCGGGGAGCTGTTTTTT. Encoded protein: CASRGGVMNTGELFF. The V call is TRBV7-2, the J call TRBJ2-2, with TRBD2 matching 7 bases. Looked up from germline, CDR1 is SGHTA and CDR2 is FQGNSA. The J segment lost 1 base and the V segment lost 6 bases, leaving 5 bases of the junction unmatched. This CDR3 contains 15 residues.

The rearrangement uses TRBV7-6 and TRBJ2-7, with 10 bases matching TRBD2. The germline CDR1 and CDR2 sequences are SGHVS and FNYEAQ. The junction had 6 bases not matched to a gene; V was cut back by 0 bases and J by 4 bases. The CDR3 has 16 residues. The CDR3, as DNA: TGTGCCAGCAGCTTAGCGCCTAGCGGGGGAGATTACGAGCAGTACTTC. This translates into CASSLAPSGGDYEQYF. Combining the CDR3 with reference TRBV7-6 and TRBJ2-7 gives the whole variable domain GAGVSQSPRYKVTKRGQDVALRCDPISGHVSLYWYRQALGQGPEFLTYFNYEAQQDKSGLPNDRFSAERPEGSISTLTIQRTEQRDSAMYRCASSLAPSGGDYEQYFGPGTRLTVT.

For this clone: In the same sample, other DNA sequences code for this CDR3. The chain couples TRBV3-1 (or the pseudogene TRBV3-2) to TRBJ1-3; D remains unclear. CDR3 length: 13 amino acids. V lost 3 bases, J lost 1 base, and 4 bases lay in between. Germline V CDR1 and CDR2: LGHDT, YNNKEL (reference sequence). This chain's CDR3 is CASSQGSGNTIYF. The DNA of the CDR3 is TGTGCCAGCAGCCAGGGATCTGGAAACACCATATATTTT.

The chain carries TRBV3-1 (or the pseudogene TRBV3-2) and TRBJ2-3; D is unresolved. This CDR3 region has 14 residues. Germline loops: CDR1 LGHDT, CDR2 YNNKEL (reference sequence). V lost 2 bases and J lost 7, with 13 bases in between. The DNA for the CDR3 is TGTGCCAGCAGCCAAAAAAGTGGGCTCCATACGCAGTATTTT. Its protein is CASSQKSGLHTQYF.

The chain uses TRBV19 and TRBJ2-6, with D possibly being TRBD1 (5 bases). CDR1 is LNHDA, CDR2 SQIVND, per germline (reference sequence). V was pared by 7 bases and J by 2 bases, with 15 bases between. The CDR3 spans 16 residues. The CDR3 DNA sequence: TGTGCCAGTAAAGAGGACATAGGGGCTGGGGCCAACGTCCTGACTTTC. As protein: CASKEDIGAGANVLTF.

The chain has TRBV6-6 and TRBJ2-2; no reliable D call. Deletions cut 7 bases from V and 2 bases from J, with 5 bases between. Germline lookup yields CDR1 MNHNY and CDR2 SVGAGI (reference sequence). This CDR3 is built from 12 residues. CDR3 region: CASNQNTGELFF. The CDR3 nucleotides read TGTGCCAGCAACCAAAACACCGGGGAGCTGTTTTTT.

The chain recombines TRBV9 with TRBJ1-2; D gene unclear. The CDR3 is 12 residues long. The germline gives CDR1 SGDLS, CDR2 YYNGEE. V was trimmed by 3 bases and J by 8 bases, leaving 11 bases between them. This CDR3 reads CASSATSLGYTF. CDR3 nucleotide sequence: TGTGCCAGCAGCGCGACTTCCTTAGGCTACACCTTC.

The V and J genes are TRBV5-1 and TRBJ2-2; D call uncertain. The germline V and J ends were trimmed by 1 base and 0 bases, with 16 bases remaining between them. Germline V gene data show CDR1 as SGHRS and CDR2 as YFSETQ. The CDR3 is 18 amino acids. CDR3 DNA sequence: TGCGCCAGCAGCTTGTCCCCAATAGATTATTCGAACACCGGGGAGCTGTTTTTT. This codes for CASSLSPIDYSNTGELFF.

The gene calls are TRBV7-9 and TRBJ2-7; TRBD2 agrees at 10 bases. The CDR3 runs to 17 residues. V trimming: 2 bases; J trimming: 3 bases; junction bases outside the gene matches: 10. Per germline, CDR1 SEHNR and CDR2 FQNEAQ (reference sequence). The CDR3 is CASSLYSGGLLHYEQYF. CDR3 coding DNA: TGTGCCAGCAGCTTATATAGCGGGGGGTTACTCCACTACGAGCAGTACTTC.

This clone has more than one count but fewer than ten. A much larger clone lies a single base off, so this may be a read error. In the same sample, other DNA sequences code for this CDR3. V is TRBV11-3 and J is TRBJ2-3; TRBD1 matches at 8 bases. The CDR3 is 13 amino acids. Germline V gene data show CDR1 as SGHNT and CDR2 as YENEEA. With V trimmed by 4 bases and J by 6 bases, 3 bases remained unmatched. CDR3 sequence (DNA): TGTGCCAGCAGCTCGGACAGGGATGATACGCAGTATTTT. As protein: CASSSDRDDTQYF. Together with reference TRBV11-3 and TRBJ2-3, the CDR3 gives the full variable domain: EAGVVQSPRYKIIEKKQPVAFWCNPISGHNTLYWYLQNLGQGPELLIRYENEEAVDDSQLPKDRFSAERLKGVDSTLKIQPAELGDSAVYLCASSSDRDDTQYFGPGTRLTVL.

The chain has TRBV6-5 and TRBJ1-2, with 7 positions matching TRBD1. CDR1 is MNHEY, CDR2 SVGAGI, per germline. The J segment lost 0 bases and the V segment lost 4 bases, leaving 5 bases of the junction unmatched. CDR3 length: 15 residues. CDR3 sequence (DNA): TGTGCCAGCAGTTGGGGACAGAGTACTAACTATGGCTACACCTTC. As protein: CASSWGQSTNYGYTF.

The chain recombines TRBV2 with TRBJ1-1, with 9 bases fitting TRBD1. Germline lookup yields CDR1 SNHLY and CDR2 FYNNEI. This CDR3 contains 13 residues. V shed 7 bases and J 6 bases; nucleotides not matched to a gene: 6. CDR3 residues: CASKGQGMAEAFF. The CDR3 DNA reads as TGTGCCAGCAAGGGACAGGGCATGGCTGAAGCTTTCTTT.

The chain combines TRBV28 with TRBJ1-2, with 9 bases that match TRBD1. This CDR3 has 19 residues. V shed 0 bases, J shed 4 bases, and the junction held 15 bases outside the gene matches. CDR1 and CDR2 (germline): MDHEN, SYDVKM. CDR3 in DNA: TGTGCCAGCAGTTTATGGACAGGGGGAGTGGGTTTGTCGGGCTATGGCTACACCTTC. Translating it yields CASSLWTGGVGLSGYGYTF.

The V gene is TRBV7-6, the J gene TRBJ2-1; TRBD1 aligns across 8 bases. The CDR3 length is 15 residues. CDR1 and CDR2 from the germline V gene are SGHVS and FNYEAQ. Losses at the gene ends were 1 base for V and 2 bases for J; bases not matched to a gene: 1. CDR3 bases: TGTGCCAGCAGCTTAGAACAGGGGGCCTACAATGAGCAGTTCTTC. Protein product: CASSLEQGAYNEQFF.

This clone was observed once. The DNA for the CDR3 is TGTGCCAGCAGCTTAGATCTTCCCTTGAACATTCAGTACTTC. The encoded protein is CASSLDLPLNIQYF. V usage is TRBV11-2 and J usage is TRBJ2-4; no reliable D call. The CDR3 is 14 residues long. Looked up from germline, CDR1 is SGHAT and CDR2 is FQNNGV. Trimming removed 0 bases at V and 7 bases at J, with 10 bases between. Variable domain in full (rest from reference TRBV11-2 and TRBJ2-4): EAGVAQSPRYKIIEKRQSVAFWCNPISGHATLYWYQQILGQGPKLLIQFQNNGVVDDSQLPKDRFSAERLKGVDSTLKIQPAKLEDSAVYLCASSLDLPLNIQYFGAGTRLSVL.

The chain carries TRBV21-1 and TRBJ1-3; the listed D gene, TRBD1, was not tested against the DNA. TRBV21-1 is a pseudogene locus. This CDR3 contains 20 residues. DNA of the CDR3: TGTGCCAGCAGCAACCGGACGGACAGGCCCAATGACACCTCTGGAAACACCATATATTTT. This codes for CASSNRTDRPNDTSGNTIYF.

The sample holds one count of this clone. This rearrangement joins TRBV2 to TRBJ1-4; maybe TRBD1 (5 bases). Germline CDR1 SNHLY, CDR2 FYNNEI. The CDR3 spans 11 residues. The V end was cut by 4 bases, the J end by 16 bases, with 13 bases between. This CDR3 reads CASSGGAARFF. As DNA, the CDR3 is TGTGCCAGCAGTGGAGGGGCGGCTCGGTTTTTT.